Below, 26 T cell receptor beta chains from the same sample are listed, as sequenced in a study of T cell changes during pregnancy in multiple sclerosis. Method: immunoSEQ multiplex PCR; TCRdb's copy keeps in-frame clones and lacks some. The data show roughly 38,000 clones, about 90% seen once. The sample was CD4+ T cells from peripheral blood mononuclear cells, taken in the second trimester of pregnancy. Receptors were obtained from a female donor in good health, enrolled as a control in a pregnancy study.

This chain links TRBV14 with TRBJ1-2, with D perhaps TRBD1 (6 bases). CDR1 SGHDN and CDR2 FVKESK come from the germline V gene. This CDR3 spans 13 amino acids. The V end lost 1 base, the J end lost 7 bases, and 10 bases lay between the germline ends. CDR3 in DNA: TGTGCCAGCAGCCAAGCACAGGGTTCTGGCTACACCTTC. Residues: CASSQAQGSGYTF.

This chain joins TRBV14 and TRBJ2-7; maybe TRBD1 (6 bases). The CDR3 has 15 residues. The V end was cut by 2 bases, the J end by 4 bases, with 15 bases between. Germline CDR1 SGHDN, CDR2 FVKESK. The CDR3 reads CASSQIGWGRYEQYF. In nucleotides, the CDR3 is TGTGCCAGCAGCCAAATTGGTTGGGGGCGGTACGAGCAGTACTTC. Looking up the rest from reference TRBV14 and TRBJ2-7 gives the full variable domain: EAGVTQFPSHSVIEKGQTVTLRCDPISGHDNLYWYRRVMGKEIKFLLHFVKESKQDESGMPNNRFLAERTGGTYSTLKVQPAELEDSGVYFCASSQIGWGRYEQYFGPGTRLTVT.

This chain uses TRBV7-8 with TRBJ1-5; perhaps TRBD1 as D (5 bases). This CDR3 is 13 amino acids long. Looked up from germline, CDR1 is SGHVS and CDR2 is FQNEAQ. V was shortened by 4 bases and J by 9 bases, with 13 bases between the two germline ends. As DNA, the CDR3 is TGTGCCAGCAGCTCAGGGTTCTTTGGGCCCCAGCATTTT. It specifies CASSSGFFGPQHF.

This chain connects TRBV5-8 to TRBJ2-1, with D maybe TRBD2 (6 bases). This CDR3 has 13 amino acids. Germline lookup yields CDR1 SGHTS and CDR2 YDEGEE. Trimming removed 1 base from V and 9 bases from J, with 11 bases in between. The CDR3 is CASSLQYGGEQFF. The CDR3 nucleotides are TGTGCCAGCAGCTTGCAATACGGGGGTGAGCAGTTCTTC. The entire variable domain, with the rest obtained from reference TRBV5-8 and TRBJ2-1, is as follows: EAGVTQSPTHLIKTRGQQATLRCSPISGHTSVYWYQQALGLGLQFLLWYDEGEERNRGNFPPRFSGRQFPNYSSELNVNALELEDSALYLCASSLQYGGEQFFGPGTRLTVL.

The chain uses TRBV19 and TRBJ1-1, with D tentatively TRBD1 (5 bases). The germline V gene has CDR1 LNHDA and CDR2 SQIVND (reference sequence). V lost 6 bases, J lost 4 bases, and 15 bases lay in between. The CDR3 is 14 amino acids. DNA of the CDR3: TGTGCCAGTAGGCTTGCGGGGCTGGCCACTGAAGCTTTCTTT. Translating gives CASRLAGLATEAFF.

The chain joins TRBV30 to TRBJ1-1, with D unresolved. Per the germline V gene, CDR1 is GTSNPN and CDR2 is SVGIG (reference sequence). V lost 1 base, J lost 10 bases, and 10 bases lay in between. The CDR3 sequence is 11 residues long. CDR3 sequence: CAWSGVSGAFF. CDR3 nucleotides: TGTGCCTGGAGTGGCGTCTCCGGAGCTTTCTTT.

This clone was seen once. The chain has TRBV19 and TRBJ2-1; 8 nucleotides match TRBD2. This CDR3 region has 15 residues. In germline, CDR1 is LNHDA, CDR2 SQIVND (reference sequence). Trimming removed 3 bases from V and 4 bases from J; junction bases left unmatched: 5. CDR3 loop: CASSMGRGVYNEQFF. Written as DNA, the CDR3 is TGTGCCAGTAGTATGGGGCGGGGGGTTTACAATGAGCAGTTCTTC.

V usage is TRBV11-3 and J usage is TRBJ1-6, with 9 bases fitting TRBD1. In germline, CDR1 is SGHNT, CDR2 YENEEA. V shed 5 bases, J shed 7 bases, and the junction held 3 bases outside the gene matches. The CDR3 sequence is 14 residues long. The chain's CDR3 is CASSAGTGNSPLHF. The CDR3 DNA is TGTGCCAGCAGCGCCGGGACAGGGAATTCACCCCTCCACTTT.

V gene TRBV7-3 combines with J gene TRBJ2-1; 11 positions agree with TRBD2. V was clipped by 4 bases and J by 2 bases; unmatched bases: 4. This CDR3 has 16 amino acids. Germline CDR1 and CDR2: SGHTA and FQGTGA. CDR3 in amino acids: CASSSSSGGAYNEQFF. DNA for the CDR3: TGTGCCAGCAGCTCTAGTAGCGGGGGGGCCTACAATGAGCAGTTCTTC.

CDR3 in amino acids: CASSLANEQYF. CDR3 nucleotides: TGTGCCAGCAGCTTAGCTAACGAGCAGTACTTC. The rearrangement links TRBV7-8 to TRBJ2-5; D gene unclear. The J call is in doubt because the DNA end fits TRBJ2-7 better. CDR3 length: 11 residues. Per the germline V gene, CDR1 is SGHVS and CDR2 is FQNEAQ.

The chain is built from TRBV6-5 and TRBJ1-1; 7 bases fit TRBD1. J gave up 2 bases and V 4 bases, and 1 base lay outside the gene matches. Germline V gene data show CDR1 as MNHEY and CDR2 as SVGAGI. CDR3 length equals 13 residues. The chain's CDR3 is CASSWDRNTEAFF. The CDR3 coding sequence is TGTGCCAGCAGTTGGGACAGAAACACTGAAGCTTTCTTT.

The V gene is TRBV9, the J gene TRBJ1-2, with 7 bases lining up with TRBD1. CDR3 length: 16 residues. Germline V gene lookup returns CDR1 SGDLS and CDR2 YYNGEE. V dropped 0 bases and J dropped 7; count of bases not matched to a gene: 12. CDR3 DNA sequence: TGTGCCAGCAGCGTAGGGTTAGGGGGCAGGGAAGGTGGCTACACCTTC. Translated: CASSVGLGGREGGYTF.

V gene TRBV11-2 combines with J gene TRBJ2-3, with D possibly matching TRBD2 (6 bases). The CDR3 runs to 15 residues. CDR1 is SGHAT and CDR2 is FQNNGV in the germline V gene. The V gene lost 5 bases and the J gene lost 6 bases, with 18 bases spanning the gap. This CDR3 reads CASSRTIAAGDTQYF. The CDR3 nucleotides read TGTGCCAGCAGCCGTACCATAGCGGCCGGCGATACGCAGTATTTT.

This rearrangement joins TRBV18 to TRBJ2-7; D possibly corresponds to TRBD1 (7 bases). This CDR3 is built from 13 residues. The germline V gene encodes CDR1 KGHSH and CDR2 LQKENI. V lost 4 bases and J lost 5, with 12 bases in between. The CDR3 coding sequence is TGTGCCAGCTCACTCCAGGGGGGCGACGAGCAGTACTTC. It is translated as CASSLQGGDEQYF.

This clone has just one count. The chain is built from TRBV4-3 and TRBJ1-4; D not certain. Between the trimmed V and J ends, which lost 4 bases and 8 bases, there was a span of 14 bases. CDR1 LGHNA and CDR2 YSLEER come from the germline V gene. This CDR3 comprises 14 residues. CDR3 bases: TGCGCCAGCAGCCTGAGCCTCCGGGTCGAAAAACTGTTTTTT. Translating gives CASSLSLRVEKLFF.

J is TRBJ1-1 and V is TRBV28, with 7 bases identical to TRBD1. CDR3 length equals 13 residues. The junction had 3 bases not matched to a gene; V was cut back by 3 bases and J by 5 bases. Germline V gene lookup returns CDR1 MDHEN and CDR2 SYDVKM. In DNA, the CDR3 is TGTGCCAGCAGTTTTAGGGGGCGAACTGAAGCTTTCTTT. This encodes CASSFRGRTEAFF. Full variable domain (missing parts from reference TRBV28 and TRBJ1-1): DVKVTQSSRYLVKRTGEKVFLECVQDMDHENMFWYRQDPGLGLRLIYFSYDVKMKEKGDIPEGYSVSREKKERFSLILESASTNQTSMYLCASSFRGRTEAFFGQGTRLTVV.

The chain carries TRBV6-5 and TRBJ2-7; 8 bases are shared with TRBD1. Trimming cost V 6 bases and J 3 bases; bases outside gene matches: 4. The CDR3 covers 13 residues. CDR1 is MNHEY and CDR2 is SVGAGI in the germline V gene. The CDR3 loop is CASRSGQVYEQYF. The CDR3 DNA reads TGTGCCAGCAGGTCGGGACAGGTCTACGAGCAGTACTTC.

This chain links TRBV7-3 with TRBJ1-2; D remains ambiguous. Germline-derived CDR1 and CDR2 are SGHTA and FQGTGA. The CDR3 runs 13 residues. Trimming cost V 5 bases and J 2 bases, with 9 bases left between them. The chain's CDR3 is CASSPDTNYGYTF. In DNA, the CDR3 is TGTGCCAGCAGCCCCGACACGAACTATGGCTACACCTTC.

This CDR3 is CASTPTDVYGYTF. CDR3 coding DNA: TGTGCCAGTACCCCGACAGACGTTTATGGCTACACCTTC. The gene calls are TRBV19 and TRBJ1-2; TRBD1 might be the D (5 bases). Trimming removed 7 bases from V and 5 bases from J, with 14 bases in between. The CDR3 is 13 residues long. Per the germline V gene, CDR1 is LNHDA and CDR2 is SQIVND (reference sequence).

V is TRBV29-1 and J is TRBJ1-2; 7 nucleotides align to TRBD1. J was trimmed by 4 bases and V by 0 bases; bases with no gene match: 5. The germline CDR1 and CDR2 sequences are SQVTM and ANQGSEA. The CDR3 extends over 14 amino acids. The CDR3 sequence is CSVEDLTGIYGYTF. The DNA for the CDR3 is TGCAGCGTTGAAGATCTGACAGGGATCTATGGCTACACCTTC. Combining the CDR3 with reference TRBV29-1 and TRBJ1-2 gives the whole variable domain SAVISQKPSRDICQRGTSLTIQCQVDSQVTMMFWYRQQPGQSLTLIATANQGSEATYESGFVIDKFPISRPNLTFSTLTVSNMSPEDSSIYLCSVEDLTGIYGYTFGSGTRLTVV.

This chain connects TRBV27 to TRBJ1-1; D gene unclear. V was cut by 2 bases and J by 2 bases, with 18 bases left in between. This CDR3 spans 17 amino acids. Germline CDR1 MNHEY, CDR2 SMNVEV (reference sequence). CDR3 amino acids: CASSLRFFTGKNTEAFF. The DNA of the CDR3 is TGTGCCAGCAGTTTACGATTTTTTACCGGGAAAAACACTGAAGCTTTCTTT.

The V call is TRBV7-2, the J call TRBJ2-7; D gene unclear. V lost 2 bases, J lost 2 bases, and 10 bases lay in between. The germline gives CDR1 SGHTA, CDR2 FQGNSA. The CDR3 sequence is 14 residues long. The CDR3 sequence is CASSLLGSPYEQYF. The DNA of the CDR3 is TGTGCCAGCAGCTTATTGGGCAGTCCCTACGAGCAGTACTTC.

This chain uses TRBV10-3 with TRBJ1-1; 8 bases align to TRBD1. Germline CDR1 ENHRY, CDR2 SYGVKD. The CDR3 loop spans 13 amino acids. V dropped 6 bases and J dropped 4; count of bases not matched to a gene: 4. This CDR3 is CAIRIQGATEAFF. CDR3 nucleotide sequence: TGTGCCATCAGGATTCAGGGGGCCACTGAAGCTTTCTTT.

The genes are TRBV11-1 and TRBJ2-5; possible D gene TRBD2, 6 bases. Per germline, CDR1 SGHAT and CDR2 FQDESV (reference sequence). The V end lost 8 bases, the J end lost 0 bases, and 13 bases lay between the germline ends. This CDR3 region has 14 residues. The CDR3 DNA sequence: TGTGCCAGCGGAGTTAGCGGACACCAAGAGACCCAGTACTTC. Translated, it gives CASGVSGHQETQYF.

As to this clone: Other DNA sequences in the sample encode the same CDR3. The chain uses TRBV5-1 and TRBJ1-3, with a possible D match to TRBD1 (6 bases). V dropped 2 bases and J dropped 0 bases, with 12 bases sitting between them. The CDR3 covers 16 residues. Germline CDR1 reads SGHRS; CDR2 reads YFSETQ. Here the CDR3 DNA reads TGCGCCAGCAGCTTTCGGGGACAAATCTCTGGAAACACCATATATTTT. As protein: CASSFRGQISGNTIYF. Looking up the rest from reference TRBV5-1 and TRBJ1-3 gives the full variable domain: KAGVTQTPRYLIKTRGQQVTLSCSPISGHRSVSWYQQTPGQGLQFLFEYFSETQRNKGNFPGRFSGRQFSNSRSEMNVSTLELGDSALYLCASSFRGQISGNTIYFGEGSWLTVV.

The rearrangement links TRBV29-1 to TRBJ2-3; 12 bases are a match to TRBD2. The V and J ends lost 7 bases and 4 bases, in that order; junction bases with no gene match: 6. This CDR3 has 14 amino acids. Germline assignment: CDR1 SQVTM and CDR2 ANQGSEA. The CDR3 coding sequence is TGCAGCGCAAAGACTAGCGGGGGCCCAGATACGCAGTATTTT. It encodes CSAKTSGGPDTQYF.